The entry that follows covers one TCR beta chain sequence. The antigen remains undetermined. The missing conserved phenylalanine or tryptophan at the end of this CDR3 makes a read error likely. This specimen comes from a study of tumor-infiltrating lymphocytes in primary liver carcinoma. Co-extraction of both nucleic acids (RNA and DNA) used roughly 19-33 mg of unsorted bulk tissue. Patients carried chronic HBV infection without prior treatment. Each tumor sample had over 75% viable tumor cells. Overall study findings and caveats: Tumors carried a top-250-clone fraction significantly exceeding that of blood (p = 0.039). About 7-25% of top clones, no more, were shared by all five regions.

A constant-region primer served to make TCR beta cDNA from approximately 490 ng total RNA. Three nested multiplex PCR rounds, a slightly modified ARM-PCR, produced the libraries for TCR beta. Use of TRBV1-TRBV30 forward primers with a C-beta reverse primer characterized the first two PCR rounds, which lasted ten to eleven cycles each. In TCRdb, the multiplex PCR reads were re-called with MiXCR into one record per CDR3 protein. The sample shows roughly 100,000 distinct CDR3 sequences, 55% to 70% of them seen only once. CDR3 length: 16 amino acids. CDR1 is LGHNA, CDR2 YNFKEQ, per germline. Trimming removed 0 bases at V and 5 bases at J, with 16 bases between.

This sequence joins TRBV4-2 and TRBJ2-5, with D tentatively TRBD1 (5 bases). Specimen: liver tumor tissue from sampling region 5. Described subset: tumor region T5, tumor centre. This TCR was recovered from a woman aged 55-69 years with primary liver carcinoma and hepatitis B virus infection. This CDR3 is CASSQERAGKRETQYL. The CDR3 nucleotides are TGTGCCAGCAGCCAAGAACGGGCAGGGAAAAGGGAGACCCAGTACCTC.